This T cell receptor (beta chain) came from a study of Graves' ophthalmopathy and Graves' hyperthyroidism. V shed 6 bases and J shed 1 base, with 15 bases lying between them. CDR3 length equals 15 residues. The germline V gene has CDR1 MDHEN and CDR2 SYDVKM. Amplification from RNA transcripts yielded the TCR beta CDR3 regions. An opening RT-PCR round employed HTBI primers and preceded a second-round multiplex PCR. TCRdb fed the multiplex PCR reads into MiXCR, producing one record per CDR3 protein. This table holds some 520,000 distinct CDR3 sequences, roughly an eighth found once. This clonotype was detected many times.

The source of this sequence is a woman in her thirties with Graves' ophthalmopathy. The specimen sequenced was blood. The genes are TRBV28 and TRBJ1-2; tentative D call: TRBD1 (5 bases). CDR3 DNA sequence: TGTGCCAGCAGCCACCCACGGGGCGGTAACTATGGCTACACCTTC. It encodes CASSHPRGGNYGYTF.